The TCR beta chain described here comes from a study of T cells in Graves' hyperthyroidism and ophthalmopathy. Researchers amplified the TCR beta CDR3 regions from RNA transcripts. Carried out on the TCR CDR3, a first-round RT-PCR used the HTBI primer set. TCRdb recomputed calls from the multiplex PCR reads with MiXCR, one row per CDR3 protein. The sample lists some 800,000 distinct CDR3 sequences, around 38% occurring once. CDR1 SGHTS and CDR2 YDEGEE come from the germline V gene. Trimming removed 0 bases at V and 5 bases at J, with 14 bases between. The CDR3 is made up of 15 amino acids. Many counts were recorded for this clonotype. Antigen unknown. Graves' hyperthyroidism was deemed stable given no ophthalmopathy progression within 18 months. Overall study results and limits: In the analysis, a 13 V-J model separated ophthalmopathy from stable hyperthyroidism.

This receptor was obtained from a man between 18 and 35 years old with Graves' hyperthyroidism. Sequenced material: blood. The chain carries TRBV5-8 and TRBJ2-5; D may be TRBD1 (6 bases). The CDR3 protein is CASSLGDNEGETQYF. The CDR3 DNA follows: TGTGCCAGCAGCTTGGGGGACAATGAGGGGGAGACCCAGTACTTC. The variable domain in full, completed from reference TRBV5-8 and TRBJ2-5, reads EAGVTQSPTHLIKTRGQQATLRCSPISGHTSVYWYQQALGLGLQFLLWYDEGEERNRGNFPPRFSGRQFPNYSSELNVNALELEDSALYLCASSLGDNEGETQYFGPGTRLLVL.